The subject of this entry is one TCR beta chain. Repertoires were generated with immunoSEQ multiplex PCR, while TCRdb's copy carries only in-frame clones and drops some. The table lists approximately 150,000 clones, approximately 84% of them singletons. The sample comes from a study of blood T cell repertoires in COVID-19. Study details: Material from acute and convalescent COVID-19 was sourced from the United States, Italy and Spain. PBMCs, B-cell-depleted T cells, or T cells were the source of the cDNA or gDNA that made up the material.

This receptor was identified in a woman aged 80 or over with acute or convalescent COVID-19. The sample was peripheral blood.

The CDR3 nucleotides read TGTGCCAGCAGCTTAGCCGCCTCTAGCGGGAGGTTTAAGAGCGAGCAGTACTTC. Translation gives CASSLAASSGRFKSEQYF. The gene calls are TRBV7-6 and TRBJ2-7, with TRBD2 identical over 11 bases. J gave up 6 bases and V 0 bases, and 13 bases lay outside the gene matches. The CDR3 is 18 amino acids. Per the germline V gene, CDR1 is SGHVS and CDR2 is FNYEAQ.